This T cell receptor (beta chain) comes out of a study of beta chain features in type 1 diabetes. cDNA synthesis used the whole RNA isolate, giving expressed TCRB sequences. Assay used: immunoSEQ multiplex PCR; TCRdb lists only in-frame clones, some missing. Of 150,000 to 190,000 clones listed, under 9.5% are singletons. V shed 6 bases and J shed 8 bases, with 17 bases lying between them. The CDR3 contains 14 residues. The V gene's germline CDR1 is MGHDK and CDR2 SYGVNS. This receptor was taken from a man younger than 30 in good health. The sequenced sample was central memory CD4+ T cells from blood. The chain employs TRBV25-1 and TRBJ2-1; D is perhaps TRBD1 (6 bases). The CDR3 is CASSEHREIDEQFF. DNA of the CDR3: TGTGCCAGCAGCGAGCACAGGGAAATCGATGAGCAGTTCTTC. Combining the CDR3 with reference TRBV25-1 and TRBJ2-1 gives the whole variable domain EADIYQTPRYLVIGTGKKITLECSQTMGHDKMYWYQQDPGMELHLIHYSYGVNSTEKGDLSSESTVSRIRTEHFPLTLESARPSHTSQYLCASSEHREIDEQFFGPGTRLTVL.